This entry lists 23 T cell receptor beta chains sequenced from one sample in a study of T-cell memory formation after mild COVID-19 (dated by TCRdb to the early 2020s). Libraries were constructed by 5' RACE. The instrument given in TCRdb is Illumina NovaSeq 6000. TCRdb trimmed the raw reads at Q25, called clones with MiXCR and kept productive beta chains. Records with the same CDR3 protein are collapsed into one entry carrying the most frequent genes and DNA. The sample contains tens of thousands of distinct CDR3 sequences, 21% of them found a single time. The ten largest clones add up to 1.5% to 1.7% of the sample. The sequencing input was PBMCs or a T cell subset sorted from them (not recorded which). The receptors shown here come from an adult who had mild COVID-19 (a few samples of this study predate the infection). The sample titles of this study are shuffled in the database, so cell type and time point are left out.

The V call is TRBV24-1, the J call TRBJ2-5; 14 nucleotides agree with TRBD2. The J segment lost 4 bases and the V segment lost 0 bases, leaving 6 bases of the junction unmatched. The CDR3 sequence is 18 residues long. The germline gives CDR1 KGHDR, CDR2 SFDVKD. For the CDR3, the DNA is TGTGCCACCAGTGATTTGCAGGGGACTAGCGGGAGTGGAGAGACCCAGTACTTC. Translation: CATSDLQGTSGSGETQYF.

There are many counts of this clonotype. This chain links TRBV5-1 with TRBJ2-1; 7 bases align to TRBD2. This CDR3 region has 13 residues. V gave up 7 bases and J gave up 3 bases; unmatched junction bases: 4. Germline loops: CDR1 SGHRS, CDR2 YFSETQ. In DNA, the CDR3 is TGCGCCAGCGCAGCGGGGTACTACAATGAGCAGTTCTTC. As protein: CASAAGYYNEQFF.

There are many counts of this clonotype. The chain joins TRBV11-2 to TRBJ2-4, with 7 bases identical to TRBD1. The CDR3 runs to 16 residues. Germline CDR1 reads SGHAT; CDR2 reads FQNNGV. J was trimmed by 7 bases and V by 2 bases; bases with no gene match: 11. The DNA for the CDR3 is TGTGCCAGCAGCTTAAGACTCACCCGAGGGGGCAACATTCAGTACTTC. Protein: CASSLRLTRGGNIQYF.

V usage is TRBV28 and J usage is TRBJ2-7; 8 bases map to TRBD1. V dropped 5 bases and J dropped 2; count of bases not matched to a gene: 8. The CDR3 runs 15 residues. In germline, CDR1 is MDHEN, CDR2 SYDVKM. Written as DNA, the CDR3 is TGTGCCAGCAGTCGCGTCCCGGGACAGGCCTACGAGCAGTACTTC. This translates into CASSRVPGQAYEQYF.

In its sample, this clonotype was seen many times. The chain couples TRBV2 to TRBJ2-1; the match to TRBD2 covers 9 bases. Germline V gives CDR1 SNHLY, CDR2 FYNNEI. V shed 1 base and J 6 bases; nucleotides not matched to a gene: 10. CDR3 length: 17 amino acids. CDR3 bases: TGTGCCAGCAGTGAAGGGCTGGGAGCGGGGGGTGGCAATGAGCAGTTCTTC. As protein: CASSEGLGAGGGNEQFF. Complete variable domain (other parts from reference TRBV2 and TRBJ2-1): EPEVTQTPSHQVTQMGQEVILRCVPISNHLYFYWYRQILGQKVEFLVSFYNNEISEKSEIFDDQFSVERPDGSNFTLKIRSTKLEDSAMYFCASSEGLGAGGGNEQFFGPGTRLTVL.

This clonotype was picked up many times. The chain links TRBV12-3 or TRBV12-4 to TRBJ2-1; 10 bases map to TRBD1. The CDR3 totals 15 residues. V was pared by 1 base and J by 14 bases, with 11 bases of the junction left unmatched. CDR3 nucleotides: TGTGCCAGCAGTTTAGGGCGATTTGGGACAGGGGATAAGTTCTTC. Its translation is CASSLGRFGTGDKFF.

The chain links TRBV5-1 to TRBJ1-1, with D unclear. The germline gives CDR1 SGHRS, CDR2 YFSETQ. The CDR3 has 13 residues. Trimming stripped 7 bases from V and 1 base from J, with 11 bases between. CDR3 DNA sequence: TGCGCCAGCCATGGGAAGGGGAACACTGAAGCTTTCTTT. Protein product: CASHGKGNTEAFF.

The chain carries TRBV7-2 and TRBJ2-2; 13 bases match TRBD2. CDR1 and CDR2 from the germline V gene are SGHTA and FQGNSA. J gave up 5 bases and V 3 bases, and 6 bases lay outside the gene matches. The CDR3 sequence is 17 residues long. In DNA, the CDR3 is TGTGCCAGCAGCTTCTACCGGACTAGCGGGAGAACCGGGGAGCTGTTTTTT. Its protein product is CASSFYRTSGRTGELFF.

This clonotype showed up many times. The chain couples TRBV25-1 to TRBJ1-5; D is unresolved. V was cut by 4 bases and J by 5 bases, with 6 bases left in between. CDR3 length equals 12 residues. Germline CDR1 MGHDK, CDR2 SYGVNS. The CDR3: CASSAGYQPQHF. Here the CDR3 DNA reads TGTGCCAGCAGTGCGGGGTATCAGCCCCAGCATTTT.

This clonotype was observed at least ten times. The chain is built from TRBV9 and TRBJ2-7; TRBD2 aligns across 10 bases. The length of the CDR3 is 16 residues. CDR1 and CDR2 from the germline V gene are SGDLS and YYNGEE. The V and J ends lost 4 bases and 2 bases, in that order; junction bases with no gene match: 9. CDR3 residues: CASSRGGLAGAYEQYF. The CDR3 nucleotides are TGTGCCAGCAGCCGTGGGGGGCTAGCGGGGGCCTACGAGCAGTACTTC.

This clonotype was recorded many times. The chain combines TRBV2 with TRBJ1-2; D is ambiguous. Germline V CDR1 and CDR2: SNHLY, FYNNEI. V was trimmed by 5 bases and J by 5 bases, leaving 9 bases between them. The CDR3 totals 12 residues. The CDR3 DNA sequence: TGTGCCAGCAGTCTTATCTCGTATGGCTACACCTTC. Translation: CASSLISYGYTF.

This clonotype was seen ten or more times. The genes are TRBV12-3 or TRBV12-4 and TRBJ2-1, with TRBD1 identical over 8 bases. V shed 6 bases and J 7 bases; nucleotides not matched to a gene: 20. The CDR3 has 18 amino acids. The chain's CDR3 is CASRINHRDRPPVNEQFF. The CDR3 nucleotides are TGTGCCAGCAGGATAAACCACCGGGACAGGCCGCCAGTGAATGAGCAGTTCTTC.

This clonotype was detected many times. This rearrangement joins TRBV11-2 to TRBJ1-5; TRBD1 might be the D (5 bases). V was trimmed by 0 bases and J by 6 bases, leaving 12 bases between them. This CDR3 spans 15 amino acids. Germline V CDR1 and CDR2: SGHAT, FQNNGV. The CDR3 DNA follows: TGTGCCAGCAGCTTAGATCGGGGGTCAAGTCAGCCCCAGCATTTT. It yields the protein CASSLDRGSSQPQHF.

This clonotype was found many times. The genes are TRBV30 and TRBJ1-1; 7 nucleotides agree with TRBD1. CDR1 GTSNPN and CDR2 SVGIG come from the germline V gene (reference sequence). The CDR3 loop spans 13 amino acids. V was clipped by 3 bases and J by 11 bases; unmatched bases: 12. The CDR3 is CAWSQGDSLQAFF. CDR3 bases: TGTGCCTGGAGCCAGGGGGACAGTCTTCAGGCTTTCTTT. The full variable domain, rest sourced from reference TRBV30 and TRBJ1-1, is SQTIHQWPATLVQPVGSPLSLECTVEGTSNPNLYWYRQAAGRGLQLLFYSVGIGQISSEVPQNLSASRPQDRQFILSSKKLLLSDSGFYLCAWSQGDSLQAFFGQGTRLTVV.

This clonotype appeared many times. V is TRBV19 and J is TRBJ2-7; tentative D call: TRBD2 (7 bases). CDR3 size: 16 residues. Trimming shortened V by 3 bases and J by 2 bases, and 17 bases separated the two germline ends. Germline V gene lookup returns CDR1 LNHDA and CDR2 SQIVND (reference sequence). The CDR3 DNA sequence: TGTGCCAGTAGTATTGGGGGGGCTAGCGTAGCCTACGAGCAGTACTTC. Amino acids: CASSIGGASVAYEQYF.

This clonotype was counted only a few times. The CDR3, as DNA: TGTGCCAGCAGCCAAGATTATTATCGGCGGCCCTCTGGAAACACCATATATTTT. Its protein is CASSQDYYRRPSGNTIYF. The genes are TRBV3-1 and TRBJ1-3; no clear D. V lost 0 bases and J 0 bases, leaving 15 bases between the germline ends. Germline values: CDR1 LGHDT, CDR2 YNNKEL (reference sequence). CDR3 size: 18 residues.

This clonotype has only one observation. V gene TRBV18 combines with J gene TRBJ1-2; D ambiguous. CDR1 and CDR2 from the germline V gene are KGHSH and LQKENI. The ends were cut back, 5 bases at V and 2 bases at J, with 15 bases in the middle. The CDR3 runs 15 residues. For the CDR3, the DNA is TGTGCCAGCTCATTCGGTCAGCTCCTAAACTATGGCTACACCTTC. Residues: CASSFGQLLNYGYTF.

Many counts were recorded for this clonotype. The chain combines TRBV6-5 with TRBJ1-5; D gene unclear. Germline CDR1 reads MNHEY; CDR2 reads SVGAGI. The CDR3 sequence is 15 residues long. V was trimmed by 0 bases and J by 2 bases, leaving 8 bases between them. CDR3 coding DNA: TGTGCCAGCAGTTACTCTATTGGGGGCAATCAGCCCCAGCATTTT. Protein sequence: CASSYSIGGNQPQHF.

This clonotype was counted many times. The chain joins TRBV7-8 to TRBJ2-6, with D possibly being TRBD2 (5 bases). Germline CDR1 is SGHVS and CDR2 is FQNEAQ. The CDR3 covers 17 residues. The ends were cut back, 5 bases at V and 1 base at J, with 15 bases in the middle. The CDR3 DNA follows: TGTGCCAGCAGCCCATCAGAGGGCAGATCTGGGGCCAACGTCCTGACTTTC. Protein product: CASSPSEGRSGANVLTF.

This clonotype was seen at least ten times. This sequence joins TRBV18 and TRBJ2-7; no reliable D call. V lost 1 base to trimming and J lost 5 bases, with 9 bases between them. The germline V gene encodes CDR1 KGHSH and CDR2 LQKENI. The CDR3 contains 13 residues. This CDR3 reads CASSPRQSDEQYF. The CDR3 DNA reads TGTGCCAGCTCACCACGCCAGAGCGACGAGCAGTACTTC.

This clonotype showed up many times. The chain links TRBV5-1 to TRBJ1-6; 8 positions match TRBD1. Germline values: CDR1 SGHRS, CDR2 YFSETQ. This CDR3 is built from 16 residues. Losses at the gene ends were 4 bases for V and 6 bases for J; bases not matched to a gene: 9. CDR3 sequence reads: CASSISGQGTNSPLHF. In DNA, the CDR3 is TGCGCCAGCAGCATATCCGGACAGGGAACTAATTCACCCCTCCACTTT. Based on the CDR3 plus reference TRBV5-1 and TRBJ1-6, the full variable domain is KAGVTQTPRYLIKTRGQQVTLSCSPISGHRSVSWYQQTPGQGLQFLFEYFSETQRNKGNFPGRFSGRQFSNSRSEMNVSTLELGDSALYLCASSISGQGTNSPLHFGNGTRLTVT.

This clonotype appeared many times. The gene calls are TRBV27 and TRBJ2-6; D unresolved. Trimming took 3 bases from V and 0 from J, leaving 6 bases between them. Germline assignment: CDR1 MNHEY and CDR2 SMNVEV (reference sequence). This CDR3 is 15 amino acids long. The DNA for the CDR3 is TGTGCCAGCAGTTTTTGGTCCTCTGGGGCCAACGTCCTGACTTTC. Translation: CASSFWSSGANVLTF.

The chain employs TRBV2 and TRBJ2-7; the D gene is possibly TRBD2 (6 bases). CDR1 SNHLY and CDR2 FYNNEI come from the germline V gene. The CDR3 runs 16 residues. V lost 8 bases to trimming and J lost 4 bases, with 24 bases between them. CDR3 DNA sequence: TGTGCCAGCGAGTACTTCCCCCAGGGACTCACGTACGAGCAGTACTTC. It codes for CASEYFPQGLTYEQYF.